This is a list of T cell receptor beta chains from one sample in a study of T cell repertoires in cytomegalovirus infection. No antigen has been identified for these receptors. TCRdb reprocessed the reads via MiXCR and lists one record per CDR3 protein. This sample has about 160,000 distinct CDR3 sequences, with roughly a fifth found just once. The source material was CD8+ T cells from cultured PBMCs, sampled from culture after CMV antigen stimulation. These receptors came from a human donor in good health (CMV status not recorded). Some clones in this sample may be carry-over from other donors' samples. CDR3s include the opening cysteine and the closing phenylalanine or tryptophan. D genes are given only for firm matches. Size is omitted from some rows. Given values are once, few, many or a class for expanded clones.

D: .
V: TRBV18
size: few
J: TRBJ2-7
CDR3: CASSPPGLKPYEQYF
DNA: TGTGCCAGCTCACCACCCGGGCTTAAGCCCTACGAGCAGTACTTC

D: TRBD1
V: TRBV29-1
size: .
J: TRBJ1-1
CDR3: CSVEARGKQGRGTEAFF
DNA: TGCAGCGTTGAAGCTCGGGGAAAACAGGGGAGAGGAACTGAAGCTTTCTTT

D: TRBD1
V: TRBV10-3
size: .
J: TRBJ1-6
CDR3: CAISDPGTPTGTLHF
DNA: TGTGCCATCAGTGACCCCGGGACACCGACAGGGACCCTCCACTTT

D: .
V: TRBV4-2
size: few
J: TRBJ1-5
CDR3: CASSPGLNQPQHF
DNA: TGTGCCAGCAGCCCGGGCCTAAATCAGCCCCAGCATTTT

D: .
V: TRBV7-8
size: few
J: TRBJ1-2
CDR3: CASSPLVANYGYTF
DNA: TGTGCCAGCAGCCCCCTGGTGGCTAACTATGGCTACACCTTC

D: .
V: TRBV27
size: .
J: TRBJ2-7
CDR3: CASSSGLEQYF
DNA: TGTGCCAGCAGTTCTGGACTGGAGCAGTACTTC

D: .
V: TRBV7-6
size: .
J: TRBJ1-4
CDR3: CASNGQINEKLFF
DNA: TGTGCCAGCAATGGACAGATTAATGAAAAACTGTTTTTT

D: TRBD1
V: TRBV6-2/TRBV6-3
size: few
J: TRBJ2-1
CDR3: CASSYRDRGPEQFF
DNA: TGTGCCAGCAGTTACCGGGACAGGGGACCTGAGCAGTTCTTC

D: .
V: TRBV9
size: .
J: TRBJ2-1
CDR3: CASSPRAGGTYNEQFF
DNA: TGTGCCAGCAGCCCTAGGGCCGGGGGCACCTACAATGAGCAGTTCTTC

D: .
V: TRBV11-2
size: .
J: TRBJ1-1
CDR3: CASTRRGNEAEAFF
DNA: TGTGCCAGCACCCGCCGAGGGAATGAGGCTGAAGCTTTCTTT

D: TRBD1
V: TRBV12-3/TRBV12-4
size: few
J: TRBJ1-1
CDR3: CASRGDRGVAFF
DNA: TGTGCCAGCAGAGGGGACAGGGGGGTGGCTTTCTTT

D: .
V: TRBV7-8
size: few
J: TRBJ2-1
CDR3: CASSHWRRGLYNEQFF
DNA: TGTGCCAGCAGCCACTGGAGGCGGGGGCTGTACAATGAGCAGTTCTTC

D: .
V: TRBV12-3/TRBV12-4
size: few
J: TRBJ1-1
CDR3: CASSLGQEAFF
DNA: TGTGCCAGCAGTTTAGGACAGGAAGCTTTCTTT

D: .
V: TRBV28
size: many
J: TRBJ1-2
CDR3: CASSLDGTRGYTF
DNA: TGTGCCAGCAGTTTAGATGGGACGAGGGGCTACACCTTC

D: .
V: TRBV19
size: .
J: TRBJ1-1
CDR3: CASSINRRGNTEAFF
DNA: TGTGCCAGTAGTATAAACCGACGGGGGAACACTGAAGCTTTCTTT

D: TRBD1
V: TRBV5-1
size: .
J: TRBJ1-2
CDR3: CASSPPDRGNYGYTF
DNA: TGCGCCAGCAGCCCCCCCGACAGGGGTAACTATGGCTACACCTTC

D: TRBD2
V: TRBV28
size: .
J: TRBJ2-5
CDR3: CASSPGLAGAVQETQYF
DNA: TGTGCCAGCAGCCCAGGACTAGCGGGGGCCGTCCAAGAGACCCAGTACTTC

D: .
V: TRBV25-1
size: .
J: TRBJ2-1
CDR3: CASSEYANEQFF
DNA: TGTGCCAGCAGTGAATATGCCAATGAGCAGTTCTTC

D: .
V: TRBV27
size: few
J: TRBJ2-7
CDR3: CASSEARLRGEQYF
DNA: TGTGCCAGCAGTGAAGCCCGGCTTCGGGGCGAGCAGTACTTC

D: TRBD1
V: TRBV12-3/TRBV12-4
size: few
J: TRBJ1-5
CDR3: CASSSDRVRQPQHF
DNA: TGTGCCAGCAGCTCGGACAGGGTCCGTCAGCCCCAGCATTTT

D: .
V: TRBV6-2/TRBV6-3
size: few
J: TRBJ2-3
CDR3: CASSSGNWGPDTQYF
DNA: TGTGCCAGCAGTAGTGGGAACTGGGGCCCAGATACGCAGTATTTT

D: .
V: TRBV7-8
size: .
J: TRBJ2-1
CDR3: CASSLLAVHNEQFF
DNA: TGTGCCAGCAGTTTGTTAGCGGTCCACAATGAGCAGTTCTTC

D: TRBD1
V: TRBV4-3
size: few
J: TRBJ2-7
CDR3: CASSPGQTSKYEQYF
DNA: TGCGCCAGCAGCCCGGGACAGACGTCCAAATACGAGCAGTACTTC

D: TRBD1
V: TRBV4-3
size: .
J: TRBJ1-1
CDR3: CASSYGTGGGGTEAFF
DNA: TGCGCCAGCAGCTATGGGACAGGGGGCGGAGGGACTGAAGCTTTCTTT

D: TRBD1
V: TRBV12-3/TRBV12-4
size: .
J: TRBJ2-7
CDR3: CASSSPGQAGPDSYEQYF
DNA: TGTGCCAGCAGTAGTCCGGGACAGGCGGGACCAGATTCCTACGAGCAGTACTTC

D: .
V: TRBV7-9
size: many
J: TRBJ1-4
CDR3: CASSLPRWGPTNEKLFF
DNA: TGTGCCAGCAGCTTGCCCCGGTGGGGGCCCACTAATGAAAAACTGTTTTTT

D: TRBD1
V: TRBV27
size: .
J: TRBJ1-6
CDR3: CDSSPGGGNSPLHF
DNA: TGTGACAGCAGCCCAGGGGGCGGGAATTCACCCCTCCACTTT

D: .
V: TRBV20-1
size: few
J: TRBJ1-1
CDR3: CSARPRTQNTEAFF
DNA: TGCAGTGCTAGGCCAAGGACGCAGAACACTGAAGCTTTCTTT

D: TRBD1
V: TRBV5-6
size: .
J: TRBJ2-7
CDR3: CASSLEWQGAYEQYF
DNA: TGTGCCAGCAGCTTGGAATGGCAGGGGGCTTACGAGCAGTACTTC

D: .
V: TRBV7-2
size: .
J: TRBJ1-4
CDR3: CASSPIQGTNEKLFF
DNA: TGTGCCAGCAGCCCGATCCAGGGGACTAATGAAAAACTGTTTTTT

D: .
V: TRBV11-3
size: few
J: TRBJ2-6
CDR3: CASSLAGRGLDSGANVLTF
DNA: TGTGCCAGCAGCTTAGCCGGTCGGGGGCTCGATTCTGGGGCCAACGTCCTGACTTTC

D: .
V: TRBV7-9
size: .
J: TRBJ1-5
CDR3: CASSEGGQPQHF
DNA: TGTGCCAGCAGCGAGGGGGGTCAGCCCCAGCATTTT

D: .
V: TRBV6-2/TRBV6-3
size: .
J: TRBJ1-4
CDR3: CASSTDRDWEKLFF
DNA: TGTGCCAGCAGTACGGACAGAGATTGGGAAAAACTGTTTTTT

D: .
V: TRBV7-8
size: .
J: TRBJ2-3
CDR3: CASSFLEGGRTDTQYF
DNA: TGTGCCAGCAGCTTCCTAGAGGGGGGTCGCACAGATACGCAGTATTTT

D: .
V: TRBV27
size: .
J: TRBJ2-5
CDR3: CASAPGGGPAQYF
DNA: TGTGCCAGCGCCCCTGGGGGGGGCCCGGCCCAGTACTTC

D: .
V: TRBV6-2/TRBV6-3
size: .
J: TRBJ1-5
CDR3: CASSYSAGVHQPQHF
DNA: TGTGCCAGCAGTTACTCGGCGGGAGTTCACCAGCCCCAGCATTTT

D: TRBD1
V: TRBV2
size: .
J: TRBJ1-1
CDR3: CASSIGGEGTEAFF
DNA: TGTGCCAGCAGTATAGGGGGCGAAGGCACTGAAGCTTTCTTT

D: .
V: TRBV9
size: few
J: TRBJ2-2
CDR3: CASTVWQGPGNTGELFF
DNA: TGTGCCAGCACCGTGTGGCAGGGACCGGGGAACACCGGGGAGCTGTTTTTT

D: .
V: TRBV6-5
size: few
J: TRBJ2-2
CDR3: CASSYSTLSVAGELFF
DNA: TGTGCCAGCAGTTACTCGACATTAAGCGTTGCCGGGGAGCTGTTTTTT

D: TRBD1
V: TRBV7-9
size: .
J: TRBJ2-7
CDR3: CASSPGTGFSYEQYF
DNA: TGTGCCAGCAGCCCCGGGACAGGCTTCTCCTACGAGCAGTACTTC

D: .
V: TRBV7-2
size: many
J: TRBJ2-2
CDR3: CASSINGYTGELFF
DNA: TGTGCCAGCAGCATTAACGGGTACACCGGGGAGCTGTTTTTT